The rows below give T cell receptor beta chains drawn from one sample of a study of breast tumors, draining lymph nodes, adjacent tissues. TCRdb passed the multiplex PCR reads through MiXCR, listing each CDR3 protein once. This repertoire shows 150,000 to 200,000 distinct CDR3 sequences, 30% to 40% found once; its top ten account for around 4%. Sequencing used axillary lymph node tissue. The receptors shown here come from a female donor with breast cancer. Some clones in this sample may be carry-over from other donors' samples. Both conserved end residues are part of each CDR3. The D gene is left open where the match is weak. Rows give clone size only sometimes, using once, few, many, or a class for an expanded clone.

clone size	D gene	V gene	CDR3 length	J gene	CDR3 protein	CDR3 DNA
NA	NA	TRBV5-8	18	TRBJ2-3	CASSPNRGGYVATDTQYF	TGTGCCAGCAGCCCTAACAGGGGGGGCTATGTGGCCACAGATACGCAGTATTTT
many	NA	TRBV7-6	13	TRBJ1-1	CASSLGLDTEAFF	TGTGCCAGCAGCTTAGGTCTGGACACTGAAGCTTTCTTT
many	NA	TRBV20-1	13	TRBJ1-3	CSASPGNENTIYF	TGCAGTGCTAGCCCGGGAAATGAAAACACCATATATTTT
NA	TRBD1	TRBV5-6	16	TRBJ1-1	CASSLGPGGQNTEAFF	TGTGCCAGCAGCTTGGGGCCAGGGGGCCAGAACACTGAAGCCTTCTTT
NA	NA	TRBV30	12	TRBJ1-2	CAWSKGNYGYTF	TGTGCCTGGAGTAAGGGGAACTATGGCTACACCTTC
many	NA	TRBV2	11	TRBJ2-7	CASARAPTQYF	TGTGCCAGCGCCCGGGCCCCCACGCAGTACTTC
NA	TRBD1	TRBV2	14	TRBJ1-2	CASKTGQGARGYTF	TGTGCCAGCAAGACGGGACAGGGGGCGCGGGGCTACACCTTC
many	TRBD1	TRBV6-6	17	TRBJ2-3	CASSYLGAGTGTDTQYF	TGTGCCAGCAGTTACTTGGGGGCCGGGACAGGCACAGATACGCAGTATTTT
many	NA	TRBV28	16	TRBJ2-7	CASSSPRVSTSYEQYF	TGTGCCAGCAGTTCCCCCAGGGTTAGTACCAGCTACGAGCAGTACTTC
many	TRBD1	TRBV29-1	15	TRBJ2-1	CSVGPKDRPYNEQFF	TGCAGCGTTGGGCCAAAGGACAGGCCATACAATGAGCAGTTCTTC
many	NA	TRBV13	14	TRBJ2-3	CASSLSQGPDTQYF	TGTGCCAGCAGCTTAAGCCAGGGGCCAGATACGCAGTATTTT
many	TRBD1	TRBV3-1	16	TRBJ2-3	CASSQDTGQGTDTQYF	TGTGCCAGCAGCCAAGATACGGGACAGGGGACAGATACGCAGTATTTT
NA	TRBD2	TRBV4-2	16	TRBJ2-3	CASSSLGGGARDTQYF	TGTGCCAGCAGCTCGCTTGGCGGGGGGGCTAGAGATACGCAGTATTTT
NA	NA	TRBV5-6	15	TRBJ2-5	CASSYPTAEGETQYF	TGTGCCAGCAGCTACCCGACAGCGGAGGGAGAGACCCAGTACTTC
many	NA	TRBV19	12	TRBJ1-6	CASSIVNSPLHF	TGTGCCAGTAGTATAGTCAATTCACCCCTCCACTTT
NA	TRBD2	TRBV25-1	15	TRBJ2-7	CASSDGTSGADEQYF	TGTGCCAGCAGTGACGGGACTAGCGGGGCCGACGAGCAGTACTTC
NA	NA	TRBV11-3	18	TRBJ2-1	CASSLRGPMEGSYNEQFF	TGTGCCAGCAGCTTAAGGGGTCCAATGGAGGGCTCCTACAATGAGCAGTTCTTC
NA	NA	TRBV7-2	13	TRBJ1-5	CASSLERDQPQHF	TGTGCCAGCAGCTTAGAGAGGGATCAGCCCCAGCATTTT
NA	NA	TRBV9	19	TRBJ2-6	CASSSGGGQGGPGANVLTF	TGTGCCAGCAGTAGCGGGGGGGGACAGGGGGGACCTGGGGCCAACGTCCTGACTTTC
many	TRBD1	TRBV18	16	TRBJ2-7	CASSPPSGQGSYEQYF	TGTGCCAGCTCACCACCCTCCGGACAGGGCTCCTACGAGCAGTACTTC
many	NA	TRBV28	17	TRBJ1-6	CASSSYALRGADSPLHF	TGTGCCAGCAGTTCTTATGCCCTCAGGGGTGCCGATTCACCCCTCCACTTT
many	NA	TRBV5-1	14	TRBJ2-4	CASSPGDTGDIQYF	TGCGCCAGCAGCCCTGGAGACACTGGGGACATTCAGTACTTC
many	TRBD2	TRBV4-3	15	TRBJ2-1	CASSQESSGYNEQFF	TGCGCCAGCAGCCAAGAATCTAGCGGTTACAATGAGCAGTTCTTC
NA	TRBD1	TRBV28	16	TRBJ1-1	CASSLTWDRLNTEAFF	TGTGCCAGCAGTTTAACCTGGGACAGGTTGAACACTGAAGCTTTCTTT
many	TRBD1	TRBV7-6	15	TRBJ1-3	CASSSGQASGNTIYF	TGTGCCAGCAGCTCCGGACAGGCCTCTGGAAACACCATATATTTT
many	NA	TRBV11-2	15	TRBJ2-7	CASSLELMTSYEQYF	TGTGCCAGCAGCTTAGAATTGATGACCTCCTACGAGCAGTACTTC
NA	NA	TRBV19	14	TRBJ1-2	CASRLGVENYGYTF	TGTGCCAGTAGACTTGGGGTGGAGAACTATGGCTACACCTTC
many	NA	TRBV6-1	14	TRBJ2-7	CASRPDQGYYEQYF	TGTGCCAGCAGGCCCGATCAGGGGTACTACGAGCAGTACTTC
NA	TRBD2	TRBV11-3	15	TRBJ2-7	CASSLDGPSGYEQYF	TGTGCCAGCAGCTTAGATGGTCCTAGCGGCTACGAGCAGTACTTC
many	NA	TRBV20-1	17	TRBJ2-7	CSASFLGGRAGGREQYF	TGCAGTGCTAGCTTTCTCGGGGGTCGAGCCGGGGGACGCGAGCAGTACTTC
once	NA	TRBV20-1	14	TRBJ1-4	CSAFISAANEKLSF	TGCAGCGCTTTCATTTCTGCGGCTAATGAAAAACTGTCTTTT
many	NA	TRBV7-6	17	TRBJ1-2	CASSLEAGHLANYGYTF	TGTGCCAGCAGCTTAGAAGCGGGGCACCTAGCTAACTATGGCTACACCTTC
NA	NA	TRBV10-3	16	TRBJ2-2	CAISEEGGLNTGELFF	TGTGCCATCAGTGAGGAGGGGGGACTGAACACCGGGGAGCTGTTTTTT
many	NA	TRBV12-3/TRBV12-4	15	TRBJ2-4	CASTGRLGDGNIQYF	TGTGCCAGCACAGGGCGATTGGGGGACGGAAACATTCAGTACTTC
NA	TRBD1	TRBV4-2	16	TRBJ2-7	CASSQPGQGGTGELYF	TGTGCCAGCAGCCAGCCCGGACAGGGGGGCACCGGGGAGCTGTACTTC
many	NA	TRBV6-5	14	TRBJ1-2	CASSSSGHTYGYTF	TGTGCCAGCAGTTCCTCCGGGCACACCTATGGCTACACCTTC
NA	NA	TRBV6-5	17	TRBJ1-1	CASSYSPYTAMDTEAFF	TGTGCCAGCAGTTACTCGCCATATACCGCCATGGACACTGAAGCTTTCTTT
many	TRBD1	TRBV10-2	21	TRBJ1-2	CASGDRVAIPGLPRAGPRYTF	TGCGCCAGCGGCGACAGGGTGGCTATTCCCGGCCTCCCGAGAGCGGGGCCCCGCTACACCTTC
many	NA	TRBV9	15	TRBJ2-1	CASSVGGGSYNEQFF	TGTGCCAGCAGCGTAGGTGGAGGCTCCTACAATGAGCAGTTCTTC
NA	NA	TRBV25-1	14	TRBJ2-2	CASSADLGTRGLFF	TGTGCCAGCAGTGCTGACCTGGGTACCAGGGGGCTGTTTTTT
many	NA	TRBV4-3	17	TRBJ2-1	CASSQATGTRRYNEQFF	TGCGCCAGCAGCCAAGCAACCGGGACTCGCCGTTACAATGAGCAGTTCTTC
many	TRBD2	TRBV4-2	16	TRBJ2-5	CASSQGTSGGEETQYF	TGTGCCAGCAGCCAGGGGACTAGCGGGGGGGAAGAGACCCAGTACTTC
NA	NA	TRBV12-3/TRBV12-4	12	TRBJ2-1	CASGSSGNEQFF	TGTGCCAGCGGTTCCAGTGGGAATGAGCAGTTCTTC
many	TRBD2	TRBV20-1	17	TRBJ2-1	CSARTSTSGISYNEQFF	TGCAGTGCTAGAACATCGACTAGCGGGATATCCTACAATGAGCAGTTCTTC
many	NA	TRBV12-3/TRBV12-4	15	TRBJ1-2	CASSLPTGRNYGYTF	TGTGCCAGCAGTCTTCCCACAGGGAGAAACTATGGCTACACCTTC
many	NA	TRBV11-2	14	TRBJ2-2	CASSLAQNTGELFF	TGTGCCAGCAGCTTAGCCCAGAACACCGGGGAGCTGTTTTTT
NA	NA	TRBV11-3	13	TRBJ2-5	CACSLAAEETQYF	TGTGCCTGCAGCTTAGCCGCGGAAGAGACCCAGTACTTC
many	NA	TRBV24-1	14	TRBJ1-5	CATSASGGNQPQHF	TGTGCCACCAGTGCATCAGGGGGCAATCAGCCCCAGCATTTT
many	NA	TRBV5-1	14	TRBJ1-2	CASSTGLLEYGYTF	TGCGCCAGCAGCACGGGACTCCTGGAATATGGCTACACCTTC